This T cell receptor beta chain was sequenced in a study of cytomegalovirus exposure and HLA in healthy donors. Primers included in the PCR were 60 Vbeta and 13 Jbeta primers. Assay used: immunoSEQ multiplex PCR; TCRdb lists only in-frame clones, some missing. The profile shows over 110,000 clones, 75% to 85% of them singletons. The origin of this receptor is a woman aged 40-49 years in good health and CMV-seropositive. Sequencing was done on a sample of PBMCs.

This CDR3 is CASSRPSYNEQFF. The CDR3 DNA is TGTGCCAGCAGTCGCCCGAGCTACAATGAGCAGTTCTTC. This sequence joins TRBV27 and TRBJ2-1, with D uncertain. The CDR3 extends over 13 amino acids. Germline values: CDR1 MNHEY, CDR2 SMNVEV (reference sequence). V was cut by 5 bases and J by 3 bases, with 8 bases left in between.